Following are 2 T cell receptor beta chains from one sample sequenced in a study of blood T cell repertoires in COVID-19. Sequencing used immunoSEQ multiplex PCR; TCRdb keeps in-frame clones, though not all of them. The repertoire includes over 300,000 clones, approximately 85% of them detected once, and roughly 2.2% sits in the top ten. The specimen sequenced was PBMCs or T cells enriched from blood (not recorded which). The receptors were sampled from a man aged 25-45 years who had recovered from COVID-19.

The chain carries TRBV11-2 and TRBJ1-3; possible D gene TRBD1, 6 bases. V lost 3 bases, J lost 5 bases, and 14 bases lay in between. Germline V gene data show CDR1 as SGHAT and CDR2 as FQNNGV. This CDR3 contains 15 residues. The DNA for the CDR3 is TGTGCCAGCAGCTTGCTACAGGGTAGGCGAAACACCATATATTTT. This translates into CASSLLQGRRNTIYF.

This chain uses TRBV18 with TRBJ1-1, with D tentatively TRBD1 (5 bases). The CDR3 sequence is 14 residues long. Germline CDR1 is KGHSH and CDR2 is LQKENI. Trimming removed 1 base at V and 6 bases at J, with 12 bases between. The chain's CDR3 is CASSPLNTGAEAFF. The CDR3 DNA follows: TGTGCCAGCTCACCACTTAATACGGGGGCTGAAGCTTTCTTT. Full variable domain (rest looked up from reference TRBV18 and TRBJ1-1): NAGVMQNPRHLVRRRGQEARLRCSPMKGHSHVYWYRQLPEEGLKFMVYLQKENIIDESGMPKERFSAEFPKEGPSILRIQQVVRGDSAAYFCASSPLNTGAEAFFGQGTRLTVV.